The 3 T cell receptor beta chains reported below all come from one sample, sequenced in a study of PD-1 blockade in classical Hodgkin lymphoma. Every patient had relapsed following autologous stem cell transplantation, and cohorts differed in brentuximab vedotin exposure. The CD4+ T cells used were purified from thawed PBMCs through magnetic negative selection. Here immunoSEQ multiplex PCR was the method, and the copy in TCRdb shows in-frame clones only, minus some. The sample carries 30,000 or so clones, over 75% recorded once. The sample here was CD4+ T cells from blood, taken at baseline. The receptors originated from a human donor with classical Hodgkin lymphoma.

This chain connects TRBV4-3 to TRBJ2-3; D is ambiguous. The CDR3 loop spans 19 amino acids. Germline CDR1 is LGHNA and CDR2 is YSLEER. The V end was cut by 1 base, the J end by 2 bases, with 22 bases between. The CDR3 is CASSQAALTLGILTDTQYF. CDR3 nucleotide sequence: TGCGCCAGCAGCCAAGCGGCCCTTACCCTGGGTATACTCACAGATACGCAGTATTTT.

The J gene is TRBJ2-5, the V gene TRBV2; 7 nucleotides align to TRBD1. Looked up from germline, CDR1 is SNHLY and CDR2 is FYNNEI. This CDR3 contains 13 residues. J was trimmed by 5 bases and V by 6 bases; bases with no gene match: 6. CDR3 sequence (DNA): TGTGCCAGCAGGAAGGGACAGTCGGAGACCCAGTACTTC. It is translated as CASRKGQSETQYF.

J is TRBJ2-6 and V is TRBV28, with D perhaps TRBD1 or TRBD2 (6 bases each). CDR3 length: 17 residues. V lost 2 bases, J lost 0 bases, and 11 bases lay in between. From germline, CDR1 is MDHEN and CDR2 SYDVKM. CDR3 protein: CASSLGGRSSGANVLTF. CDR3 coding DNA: TGTGCCAGCAGTTTAGGGGGGCGGTCCTCTGGGGCCAACGTCCTGACTTTC.